This T cell receptor (beta chain) was documented in a study of blood T cell repertoires in COVID-19. CDR1 LNHDA and CDR2 SQIVND come from the germline V gene (reference sequence). V gave up 10 bases and J gave up 4 bases; unmatched junction bases: 15. CDR3 length: 16 amino acids. As handled by the study authors: Amplified reference gene primers provided the basis for estimating nucleated cell counts. Sequencing was performed with immunoSEQ multiplex PCR; in TCRdb, only in-frame clones are kept and a portion is missing. Clone size and the V and J calls come from that table; the DNA yielded D and trimming. The table has about 230,000 clones, approximately 82% seen once.

The specimen was peripheral blood. This TCR was recovered from a middle-aged man with active or convalescent COVID-19. The V call is TRBV19, the J call TRBJ1-3; 8 positions match TRBD1. This chain's CDR3 is CATGGQGNLIGNTIYF. The CDR3, as DNA: TGTGCCACCGGAGGACAGGGAAATTTAATCGGAAACACCATATATTTT.